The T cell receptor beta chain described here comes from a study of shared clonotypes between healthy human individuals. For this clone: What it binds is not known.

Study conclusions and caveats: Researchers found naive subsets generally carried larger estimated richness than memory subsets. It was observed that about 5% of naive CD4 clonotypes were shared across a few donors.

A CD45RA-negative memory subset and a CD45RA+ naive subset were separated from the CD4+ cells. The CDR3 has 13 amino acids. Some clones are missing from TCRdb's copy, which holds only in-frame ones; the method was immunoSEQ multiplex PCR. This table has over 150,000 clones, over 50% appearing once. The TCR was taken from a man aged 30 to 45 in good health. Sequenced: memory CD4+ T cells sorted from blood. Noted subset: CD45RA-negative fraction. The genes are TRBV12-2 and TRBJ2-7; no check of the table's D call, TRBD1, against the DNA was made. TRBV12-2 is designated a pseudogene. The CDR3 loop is CASRLRQGYEQYF. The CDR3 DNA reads TGTGCAAGTCGCCTTCGACAGGGCTACGAGCAGTACTTC.